Listed below are T cell receptor beta chains from one sample, sequenced in a study of T cell responses to AZD1222 COVID-19 vaccine. Clones were sequenced by immunoSEQ multiplex PCR, and TCRdb holds only the in-frame ones, with some missing. Of some 140,000 clones listed, approximately 90% are singletons. The sequencing used peripheral blood, collected on day 0 of AZD1222 vaccination. These TCRs come from an adult in good health. Each CDR3 is given with its conserved first and last residue. Fields, in order: clone size, D gene, J gene, CDR3 length, V gene, CDR3 protein, CDR3 DNA. A D gene is named only where the DNA matches it firmly. A clone size is listed for some rows: how often the clone was seen (once, few, many), or a class if it is expanded.

>few|-|TRBJ1-1|14|TRBV9
CASSVGWGQYEAFF
TGTGCCAGCAGCGTTGGATGGGGGCAGTATGAAGCTTTCTTT
>-|-|TRBJ2-5|16|TRBV19
CASRSRDLPRGETQYF
TGTGCCAGTAGAAGCCGGGACTTACCCAGGGGAGAGACCCAGTACTTC
>once|-|TRBJ2-5|14|TRBV11-2
CASSLDPGVKTQYF
TGTGCCAGCAGCTTAGATCCGGGTGTGAAGACCCAGTACTTC
>few|-|TRBJ2-1|13|TRBV2
CASNQQGQGEQFF
TGTGCCAGCAACCAACAGGGCCAGGGGGAGCAGTTCTTC
>-|-|TRBJ2-5|14|TRBV5-4
CASSLGGTQETQYF
TGTGCCAGCAGCTTAGGAGGGACTCAAGAGACCCAGTACTTC
>-|-|TRBJ2-5|18|TRBV5-5
CASSSRIPLPSVPETQYF
TGTGCCAGCAGCTCACGAATCCCCTTGCCTTCAGTCCCGGAGACCCAGTACTTC
>-|-|TRBJ2-5|15|TRBV27
CASRPVLGYQETQYF
TGTGCCAGCAGGCCCGTTTTGGGCTACCAAGAGACCCAGTACTTC
>-|TRBD1|TRBJ1-3|14|TRBV30
CALGQGASGNTIYF
TGTGCTCTGGGGCAGGGGGCTTCTGGAAACACCATATATTTT
>-|-|TRBJ1-1|15|TRBV25-1
CASSASQAMNTEAFF
TGTGCCAGCAGTGCCAGTCAGGCAATGAACACTGAAGCTTTCTTT
>-|-|TRBJ1-2|14|TRBV5-1
CASSLEQGTYGYTF
TGCGCCAGCAGCTTGGAACAGGGTACCTATGGCTACACCTTC
>once|TRBD1|TRBJ1-6|16|TRBV4-3
CASSQRGQGVNSPLHF
TGCGCCAGCAGCCAGAGAGGACAGGGTGTGAATTCACCCCTCCACTTT
>-|-|TRBJ1-1|12|TRBV7-9
CASSPVSTEAFF
TGTGCCAGCAGTCCAGTATCCACTGAAGCTTTCTTT
>-|TRBD1|TRBJ1-2|17|TRBV15
CATSRDPTRTGDYGYTF
TGTGCCACCAGCAGAGACCCAACTAGGACAGGGGACTATGGCTACACCTTC
>-|-|TRBJ1-6|16|TRBV13
CASSLRGLGDNSPLHF
TGTGCCAGCAGCTTACGGGGGCTCGGCGATAATTCACCCCTCCACTTT
>-|-|TRBJ1-6|14|TRBV7-8
CASSPGQRHSPLHF
TGTGCCAGCAGCCCAGGACAGAGGCATTCACCCCTCCACTTT
>-|TRBD1|TRBJ2-3|16|TRBV15
CATSRDPRGSTDTQYF
TGTGCCACCAGCAGAGATCCCAGGGGGAGCACAGATACGCAGTATTTT
>-|TRBD2|TRBJ2-2|16|TRBV5-4
CASSLGGSWSAGELFF
TGTGCCAGCAGCTTGGGCGGGAGTTGGAGTGCCGGGGAGCTGTTTTTT
>-|TRBD1|TRBJ1-2|12|TRBV18
CASGQGGEGYTF
TGTGCCAGCGGACAGGGGGGCGAGGGCTACACCTTC
>-|-|TRBJ2-5|15|TRBV7-2
CASSQPTSTSETQYF
TGTGCCAGCAGCCAGCCGACTAGTACTTCAGAGACCCAGTACTTC
>-|TRBD1|TRBJ2-7|12|TRBV6-5
CASSRQGYEQYF
TGTGCCAGCAGTCGACAGGGGTACGAGCAGTACTTC
>-|-|TRBJ1-1|14|TRBV19
CASSRGMGYTEAFF
TGTGCCAGTAGTAGGGGGATGGGGTACACTGAAGCTTTCTTT
>-|-|TRBJ2-7|12|TRBV5-1
CASSSFWSEQYF
TGCGCCAGCAGCTCCTTCTGGAGCGAGCAGTACTTC
>-|-|TRBJ1-5|13|TRBV5-1
CASSLDGNQPQHF
TGCGCCAGCAGCCTGGACGGGAATCAGCCCCAGCATTTT
>-|-|TRBJ1-2|13|TRBV19
CTPGRGSYYGYTF
TGTACTCCAGGGAGGGGTTCTTACTATGGCTACACCTTC
>-|TRBD1|TRBJ2-1|18|TRBV28
CASSQPGQGSSSYNEQFF
TGTGCCAGCAGCCAACCGGGACAGGGGTCGAGCTCCTACAATGAGCAGTTCTTC
>few|TRBD1|TRBJ1-5|15|TRBV15
CATSSTGTGTQPQHF
TGTGCCACCAGCAGTACCGGGACAGGGACTCAGCCCCAGCATTTT
>-|-|TRBJ1-3|13|TRBV4-3
CASSQGSGNTIYF
TGCGCCAGCAGCCAGGGATCTGGAAACACCATATATTTT